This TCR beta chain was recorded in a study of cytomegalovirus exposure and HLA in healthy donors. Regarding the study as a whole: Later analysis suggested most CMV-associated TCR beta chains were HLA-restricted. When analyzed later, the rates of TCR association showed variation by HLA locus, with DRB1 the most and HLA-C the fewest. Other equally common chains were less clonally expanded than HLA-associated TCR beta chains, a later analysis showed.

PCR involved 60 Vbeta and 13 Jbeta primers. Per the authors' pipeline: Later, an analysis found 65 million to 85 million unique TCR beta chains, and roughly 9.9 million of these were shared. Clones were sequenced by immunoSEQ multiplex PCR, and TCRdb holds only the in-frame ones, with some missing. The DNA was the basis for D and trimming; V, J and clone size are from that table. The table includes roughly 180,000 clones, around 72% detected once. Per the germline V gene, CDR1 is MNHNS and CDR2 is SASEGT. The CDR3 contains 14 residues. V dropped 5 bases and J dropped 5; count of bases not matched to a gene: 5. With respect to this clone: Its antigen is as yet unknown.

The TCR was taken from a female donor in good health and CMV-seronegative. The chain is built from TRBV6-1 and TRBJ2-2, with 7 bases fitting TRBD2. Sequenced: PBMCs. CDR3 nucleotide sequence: TGTGCCAGCAGTCCCCTGGGGGGGACCGGGGAGCTGTTTTTT. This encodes CASSPLGGTGELFF.